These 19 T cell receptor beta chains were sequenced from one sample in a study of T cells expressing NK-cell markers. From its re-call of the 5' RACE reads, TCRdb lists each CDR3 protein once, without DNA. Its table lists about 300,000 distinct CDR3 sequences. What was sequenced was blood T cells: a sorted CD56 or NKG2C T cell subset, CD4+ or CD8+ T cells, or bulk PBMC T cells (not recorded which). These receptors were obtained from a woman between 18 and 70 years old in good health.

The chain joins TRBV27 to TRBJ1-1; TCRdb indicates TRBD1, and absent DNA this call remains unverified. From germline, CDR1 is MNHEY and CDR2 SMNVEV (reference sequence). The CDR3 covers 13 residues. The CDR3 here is CASSFSRGTEAFF.

Here the CDR3 reads CASSSSMVGNEQFF. The gene calls are TRBV18 and TRBJ2-1. Germline CDR1 and CDR2: KGHSH and LQKENI. This CDR3 has 14 residues.

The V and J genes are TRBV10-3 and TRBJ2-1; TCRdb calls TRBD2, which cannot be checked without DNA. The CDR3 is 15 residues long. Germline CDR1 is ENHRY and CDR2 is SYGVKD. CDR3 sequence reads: CAISEGLAGSNEQFF.

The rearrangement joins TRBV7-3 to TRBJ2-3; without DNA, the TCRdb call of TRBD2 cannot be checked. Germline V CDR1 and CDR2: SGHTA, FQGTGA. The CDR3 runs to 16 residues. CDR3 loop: CASTTPGTSIGDTQYF.

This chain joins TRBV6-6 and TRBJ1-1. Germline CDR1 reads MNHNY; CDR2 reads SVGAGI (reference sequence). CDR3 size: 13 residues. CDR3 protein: CASSSAGPREAFF.

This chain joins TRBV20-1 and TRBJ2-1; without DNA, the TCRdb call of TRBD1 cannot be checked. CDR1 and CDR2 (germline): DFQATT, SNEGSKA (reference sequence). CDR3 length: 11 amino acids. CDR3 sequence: CSTPGGNEQFF.

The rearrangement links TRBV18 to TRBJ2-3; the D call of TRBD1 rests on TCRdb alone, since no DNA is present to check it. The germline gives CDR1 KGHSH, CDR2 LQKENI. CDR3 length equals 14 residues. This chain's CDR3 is CASSPPGAQGTQYF.

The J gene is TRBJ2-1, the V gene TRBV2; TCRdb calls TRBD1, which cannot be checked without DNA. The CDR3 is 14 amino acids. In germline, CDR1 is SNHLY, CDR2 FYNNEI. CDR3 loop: CATRDRGRHNEQFF.

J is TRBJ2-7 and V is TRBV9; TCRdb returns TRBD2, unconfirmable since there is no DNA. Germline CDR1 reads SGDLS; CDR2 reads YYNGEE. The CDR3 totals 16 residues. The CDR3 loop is CASSVGTSGSPYEQYF.

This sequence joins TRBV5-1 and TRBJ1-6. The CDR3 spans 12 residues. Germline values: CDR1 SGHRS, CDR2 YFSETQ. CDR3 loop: CASSLDVGTPHF. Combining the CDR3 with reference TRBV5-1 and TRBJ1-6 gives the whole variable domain KAGVTQTPRYLIKTRGQQVTLSCSPISGHRSVSWYQQTPGQGLQFLFEYFSETQRNKGNFPGRFSGRQFSNSRSEMNVSTLELGDSALYLCASSLDVGTPHFGNGTRLTVT.

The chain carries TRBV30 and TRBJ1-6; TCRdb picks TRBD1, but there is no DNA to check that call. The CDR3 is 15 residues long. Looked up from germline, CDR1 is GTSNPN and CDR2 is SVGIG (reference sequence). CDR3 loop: CAWSVPQGRNSPLHF.

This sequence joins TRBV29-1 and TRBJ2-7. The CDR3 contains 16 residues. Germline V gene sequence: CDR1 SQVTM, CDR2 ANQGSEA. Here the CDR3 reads CSVSSTLGRGTYEQYF.

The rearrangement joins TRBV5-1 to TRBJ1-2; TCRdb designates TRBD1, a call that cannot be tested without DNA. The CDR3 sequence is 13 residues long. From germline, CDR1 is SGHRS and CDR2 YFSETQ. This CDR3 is CASSSGVNYGYTF.

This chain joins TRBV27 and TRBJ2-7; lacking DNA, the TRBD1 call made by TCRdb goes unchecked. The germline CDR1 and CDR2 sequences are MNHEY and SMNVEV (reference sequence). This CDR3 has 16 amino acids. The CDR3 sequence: CASSLFPPGQTYEQYF.

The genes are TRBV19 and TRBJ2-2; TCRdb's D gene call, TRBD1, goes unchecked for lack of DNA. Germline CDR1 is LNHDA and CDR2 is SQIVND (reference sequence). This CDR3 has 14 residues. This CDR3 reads CASRTSGGTGELFF.

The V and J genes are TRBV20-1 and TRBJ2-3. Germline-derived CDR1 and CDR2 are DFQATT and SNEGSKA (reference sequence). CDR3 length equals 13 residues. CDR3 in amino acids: CSSQDSPTDTQYF.

CDR3 residues: CASSLWGGQNANYGYTF. This chain links TRBV12-3 or TRBV12-4 with TRBJ1-2; there is no DNA to check the TCRdb D call of TRBD1. The CDR3 has 17 amino acids.

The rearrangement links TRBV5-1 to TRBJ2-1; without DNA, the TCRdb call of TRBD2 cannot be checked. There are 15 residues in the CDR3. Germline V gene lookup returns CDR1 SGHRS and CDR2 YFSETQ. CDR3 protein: CASSSGLAGHNEQFF.

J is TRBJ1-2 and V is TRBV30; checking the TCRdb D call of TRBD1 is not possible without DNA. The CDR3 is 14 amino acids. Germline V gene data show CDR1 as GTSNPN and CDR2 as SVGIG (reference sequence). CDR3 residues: CAWSETAIDYGYTF.